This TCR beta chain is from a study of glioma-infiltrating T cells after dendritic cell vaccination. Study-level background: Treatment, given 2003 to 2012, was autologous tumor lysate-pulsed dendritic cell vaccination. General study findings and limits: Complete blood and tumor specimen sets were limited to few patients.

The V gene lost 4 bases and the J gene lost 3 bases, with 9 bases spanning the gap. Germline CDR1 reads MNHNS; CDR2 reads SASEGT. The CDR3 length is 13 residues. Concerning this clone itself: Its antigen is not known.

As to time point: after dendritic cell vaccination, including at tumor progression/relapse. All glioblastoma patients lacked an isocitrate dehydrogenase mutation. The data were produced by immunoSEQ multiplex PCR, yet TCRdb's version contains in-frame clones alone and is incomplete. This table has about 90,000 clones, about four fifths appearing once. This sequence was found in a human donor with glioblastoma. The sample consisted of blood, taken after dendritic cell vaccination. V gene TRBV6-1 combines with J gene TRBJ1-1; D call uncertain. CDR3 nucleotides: TGTGCCAGCAGTGGACTGATTGACACTGAAGCTTTCTTT. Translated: CASSGLIDTEAFF.